These 22 T cell receptor beta chains originate from one sample sequenced in a study of control samples from healthy donors and cancer patients. TCRdb keeps only in-frame clones here, not all; method: immunoSEQ multiplex PCR. This repertoire shows about 92,000 clones, about four fifths found once; its top ten account for over 7.5%. What was sequenced was blood. The receptor source for this set is a woman aged 55-75 years in good health.

The CDR3 here is CASRARHREDNSPLHF. DNA for the CDR3: TGTGCCAGTAGGGCCCGACACAGGGAGGATAATTCACCCCTCCACTTT. The chain employs TRBV19 and TRBJ1-6, with a tentative D call TRBD1 (6 bases). Germline V gene data show CDR1 as LNHDA and CDR2 as SQIVND (reference sequence). With 6 bases removed from V and 5 bases from J, the gap between germline ends came to 17 bases. This CDR3 spans 16 amino acids.

The table lists this clone with a few counts. J is TRBJ1-5 and V is TRBV11-3; the match to TRBD1 covers 10 bases. Per the germline V gene, CDR1 is SGHNT and CDR2 is YENEEA. V dropped 2 bases and J dropped 2; count of bases not matched to a gene: 15. CDR3 length equals 20 residues. CDR3 DNA: TGTGCCAGCAGCTTAATTCGGGTTCCCCGGGACAGGGGCCGCAATCAGCCCCAGCATTTT. It codes for CASSLIRVPRDRGRNQPQHF.

The chain is built from TRBV4-3 and TRBJ1-2; D not resolved. Per the germline V gene, CDR1 is LGHNA and CDR2 is YSLEER. Deletions cut 0 bases from V and 6 bases from J, with 17 bases between. The CDR3 loop spans 16 amino acids. CDR3 DNA sequence: TGCGCCAGCAGCCAAGATTTCGGGTTAAACCGAAATGGCTACACCTTC. It yields the protein CASSQDFGLNRNGYTF.

This clone was seen more than once but under ten times. This chain joins TRBV20-1 and TRBJ1-3; D remains unclear. CDR3 length equals 11 residues. Germline loops: CDR1 DFQATT, CDR2 SNEGSKA (reference sequence). The V end lost 5 bases, the J end lost 4 bases, and 6 bases lay between the germline ends. CDR3: CSAAEGNTIYF. The DNA of the CDR3 is TGCAGTGCTGCGGAAGGAAACACCATATATTTT.

This clone was seen just once. The gene calls are TRBV12-3 or TRBV12-4 and TRBJ1-5; D uncertain. The CDR3 runs 12 residues. The V and J ends lost 7 bases and 9 bases respectively, with 13 bases between them. This chain's CDR3 is CASKTHSGPQHF. CDR3 DNA: TGTGCCAGCAAAACCCACAGTGGGCCCCAGCATTTT.

The V gene is TRBV10-2, the J gene TRBJ2-5; weak D call: TRBD2 (7 bases). V lost 8 bases to trimming and J lost 5 bases, with 12 bases between them. This CDR3 contains 12 residues. Germline V lookup: CDR1 WSHSY, CDR2 SAAADI. The CDR3 spells CASSGGGETQYF. CDR3 coding DNA: TGCGCCAGCTCGGGGGGCGGGGAGACCCAGTACTTC.

This chain connects TRBV7-2 to TRBJ1-5; possibly TRBD1 for D (5 bases). Germline V gene data show CDR1 as SGHTA and CDR2 as FQGNSA. The CDR3 is 14 amino acids. V was shortened by 0 bases and J by 2 bases, with 5 bases between the two germline ends. The CDR3 DNA sequence: TGTGCCAGCAGCTTAGCGACAGGCAATCAGCCCCAGCATTTT. Amino acids: CASSLATGNQPQHF.

The chain uses TRBV13 and TRBJ2-5; maybe TRBD1 (6 bases). CDR1 and CDR2 from the germline V gene are PRHDT and FYEKMQ (reference sequence). V was cut by 3 bases and J by 0 bases, with 11 bases left in between. This CDR3 comprises 15 residues. CDR3 loop: CASSFRTVNQETQYF. As DNA, the CDR3 is TGTGCCAGCAGCTTCCGGACAGTTAACCAAGAGACCCAGTACTTC.

CDR3 amino acids: CSVDAGGNGYTF. The CDR3 region has the DNA TGCAGCGTTGACGCCGGGGGCAACGGCTACACCTTC. The V and J genes are TRBV29-1 and TRBJ1-2; D possibly corresponds to TRBD1 (6 bases). With 3 bases removed from V and 8 bases from J, the gap between germline ends came to 13 bases. The CDR3 is 12 residues long. In germline, CDR1 is SQVTM, CDR2 ANQGSEA.

The rearrangement uses TRBV3-1 (or the pseudogene TRBV3-2) and TRBJ1-5; no definite D call. In germline, CDR1 is LGHDT, CDR2 YNNKEL (reference sequence). The CDR3 totals 12 residues. Trimming removed 3 bases from V and 3 bases from J, with 3 bases in between. The CDR3 region is CASSQYNQPQHF. Here the CDR3 DNA reads TGTGCCAGCAGCCAGTACAATCAGCCCCAGCATTTT.

The rearrangement joins TRBV29-1 to TRBJ2-5; D is possibly TRBD1 (6 bases). The CDR3 totals 14 residues. The V gene lost 4 bases and the J gene lost 4 bases, with 16 bases spanning the gap. Germline V gene lookup returns CDR1 SQVTM and CDR2 ANQGSEA. Here the CDR3 DNA reads TGCAGCGTTGTCTATCATACAGGGCTAGAGACCCAGTACTTC. This encodes CSVVYHTGLETQYF.

The chain uses TRBV19 and TRBJ1-1, with D maybe TRBD1 (5 bases). CDR3 length equals 14 residues. Trimming took 3 bases from V and 6 from J, leaving 14 bases between them. Germline V gene sequence: CDR1 LNHDA, CDR2 SQIVND (reference sequence). Written as DNA, the CDR3 is TGTGCCAGTAGTATCGGCAGGGTTCGCGCTGAAGCTTTCTTT. Translation gives CASSIGRVRAEAFF.

The chain links TRBV12-3 or TRBV12-4 to TRBJ2-7, with D uncertain. V was pared by 5 bases and J by 2 bases, with 10 bases between. CDR3 size: 13 residues. Here the CDR3 DNA reads TGTGCCAGCAGTCGGCAGAACCCCTACGAGCAGTACTTC. Protein product: CASSRQNPYEQYF.

This clone has a handful of counts. This chain joins TRBV2 and TRBJ2-5; 11 positions match TRBD2. The CDR3 length is 12 residues. CDR1 and CDR2 (germline): SNHLY, FYNNEI. Unmatched junction bases numbered 3, after V lost 10 bases and J lost 5 bases. The DNA of the CDR3 is TGTGCCACGGGACTAGCGGCCGAGACCCAGTACTTC. Translation gives CATGLAAETQYF.

J is TRBJ2-1 and V is TRBV3-1 (or the pseudogene TRBV3-2), with TRBD2 matching over 11 bases. V gave up 0 bases and J gave up 4 bases; unmatched junction bases: 2. The germline V gene encodes CDR1 LGHDT and CDR2 YNNKEL (reference sequence). The CDR3 length is 16 residues. The CDR3 protein is CASSQEASGGYNEQFF. Here the CDR3 DNA reads TGTGCCAGCAGCCAAGAGGCTAGCGGGGGGTACAATGAGCAGTTCTTC.

The rearrangement uses TRBV15 and TRBJ2-5; 15 bases fit TRBD2. CDR1 is LNHNV, CDR2 YYDKDF, per germline (reference sequence). This CDR3 region has 19 residues. The ends lost 1 base at V and 2 bases at J; junction bases unmatched: 8. This CDR3 is CATSRGWGLAGGKQETQYF. As DNA, the CDR3 is TGTGCCACCAGCAGAGGTTGGGGACTAGCGGGAGGTAAACAAGAGACCCAGTACTTC.

This chain joins TRBV7-2 and TRBJ1-4, with 7 bases aligning to TRBD1. The CDR3 runs 14 residues. The V segment lost 3 bases and the J segment 4 bases; nucleotides outside the gene matches: 2. Germline lookup yields CDR1 SGHTA and CDR2 FQGNSA. Here the CDR3 reads CASSLTGINEKLFF. The CDR3 DNA reads TGTGCCAGCAGCTTGACAGGGATTAATGAAAAACTGTTTTTT.

V is TRBV6-2 or TRBV6-3 and J is TRBJ1-6; D ambiguous. CDR1 MNHEY and CDR2 SVGEGT come from the germline V gene. CDR3 size: 13 residues. Between the trimmed V and J ends, which lost 1 base and 8 bases, there was a span of 6 bases. The CDR3 is CASSYLQDSPLHF. In DNA form, the CDR3 reads TGTGCCAGCAGTTACTTACAAGATTCACCCCTCCACTTT.

The genes are TRBV5-4 and TRBJ2-7, with D perhaps TRBD2 (5 bases). The CDR3 sequence is 17 residues long. Trimming shortened V by 4 bases and J by 1 base, and 21 bases separated the two germline ends. The germline gives CDR1 SGHNT, CDR2 YYREEE (reference sequence). CDR3 protein: CASSLDYHEGRSYEQYF. The CDR3 DNA follows: TGTGCCAGCAGCCTCGACTACCATGAGGGAAGGTCCTACGAGCAGTACTTC.

The J gene is TRBJ1-2, the V gene TRBV7-9, with D hard to call. Germline CDR1 reads SEHNR; CDR2 reads FQNEAQ (reference sequence). This CDR3 is built from 12 residues. V was pared by 5 bases and J by 5 bases, with 9 bases between. This CDR3 reads CASSEDTYGYTF. The CDR3 region has the DNA TGTGCCAGCAGCGAAGACACGTATGGCTACACCTTC.

V gene TRBV27 combines with J gene TRBJ1-1, with D unclear. The CDR3 contains 13 residues. V lost 5 bases, J lost 4 bases, and 11 bases lay in between. Germline V gives CDR1 MNHEY, CDR2 SMNVEV (reference sequence). The CDR3: CASSPVVGTEAFF. The DNA of the CDR3 is TGTGCCAGCAGTCCGGTTGTCGGCACTGAAGCTTTCTTT.

The chain links TRBV5-6 to TRBJ2-7; the match to TRBD1 covers 7 bases. The CDR3 contains 15 residues. Germline V gives CDR1 SGHDT, CDR2 YYEEEE. The V segment lost 3 bases and the J segment 0 bases; nucleotides outside the gene matches: 6. CDR3: CASSSRGSGSYEQYF. CDR3 coding DNA: TGTGCCAGCAGCTCCAGGGGGTCAGGCTCCTACGAGCAGTACTTC.